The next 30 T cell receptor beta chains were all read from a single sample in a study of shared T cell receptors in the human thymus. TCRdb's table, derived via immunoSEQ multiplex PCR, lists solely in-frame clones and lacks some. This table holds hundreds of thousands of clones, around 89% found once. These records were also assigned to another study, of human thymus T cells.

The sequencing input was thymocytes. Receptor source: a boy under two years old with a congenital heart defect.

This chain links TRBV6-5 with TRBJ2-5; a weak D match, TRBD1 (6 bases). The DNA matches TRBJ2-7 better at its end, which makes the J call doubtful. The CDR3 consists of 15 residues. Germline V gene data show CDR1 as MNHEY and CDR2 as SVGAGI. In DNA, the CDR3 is TGTGCCAGCAGTGGTGAGGGGGAAAGCTCCTACGAGCAGTACTTC. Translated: CASSGEGESSYEQYF.

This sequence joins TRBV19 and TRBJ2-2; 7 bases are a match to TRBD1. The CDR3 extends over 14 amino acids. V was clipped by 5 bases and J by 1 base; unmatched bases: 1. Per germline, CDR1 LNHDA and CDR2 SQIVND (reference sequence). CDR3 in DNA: TGTGCCAGTAGTGGGACAGTGAACACCGGGGAGCTGTTTTTT. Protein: CASSGTVNTGELFF.

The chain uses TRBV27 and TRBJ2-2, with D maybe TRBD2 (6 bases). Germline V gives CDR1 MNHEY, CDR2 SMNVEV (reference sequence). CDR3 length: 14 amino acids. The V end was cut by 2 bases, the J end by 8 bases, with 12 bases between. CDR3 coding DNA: TGTGCCAGCAGTTTAGTCCGGGGAGGAGGGGAGCTGTTTTTT. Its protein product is CASSLVRGGGELFF.

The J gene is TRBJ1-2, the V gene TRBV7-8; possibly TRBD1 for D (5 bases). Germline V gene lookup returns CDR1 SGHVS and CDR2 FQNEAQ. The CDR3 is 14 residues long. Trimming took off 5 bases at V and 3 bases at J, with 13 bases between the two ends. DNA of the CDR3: TGTGCCAGCAGCCGGCTGCAGGGCGACTATGGCTACACCTTC. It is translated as CASSRLQGDYGYTF.

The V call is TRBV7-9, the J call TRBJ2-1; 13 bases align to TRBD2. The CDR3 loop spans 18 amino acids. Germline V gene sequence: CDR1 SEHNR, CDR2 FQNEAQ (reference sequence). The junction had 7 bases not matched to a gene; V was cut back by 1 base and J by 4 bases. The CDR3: CASSLVGTSGKRYNEQFF. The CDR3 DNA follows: TGTGCCAGCAGCTTAGTGGGGACTAGCGGGAAGAGGTACAATGAGCAGTTCTTC.

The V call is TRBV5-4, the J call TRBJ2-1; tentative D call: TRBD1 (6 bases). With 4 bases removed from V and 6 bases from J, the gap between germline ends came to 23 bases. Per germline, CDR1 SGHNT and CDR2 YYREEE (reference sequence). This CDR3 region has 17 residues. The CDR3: CASSPWGRPGHPNEQFF. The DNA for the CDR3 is TGTGCCAGCAGCCCCTGGGGGCGCCCTGGTCACCCCAATGAGCAGTTCTTC.

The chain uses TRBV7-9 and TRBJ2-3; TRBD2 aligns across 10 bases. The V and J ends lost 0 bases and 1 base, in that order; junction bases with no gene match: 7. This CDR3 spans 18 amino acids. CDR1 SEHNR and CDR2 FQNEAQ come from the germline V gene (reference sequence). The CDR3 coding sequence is TGTGCCAGCAGCTTAGCGGCTAGCGGGGGAAGTCGCACAGATACGCAGTATTTT. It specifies CASSLAASGGSRTDTQYF.

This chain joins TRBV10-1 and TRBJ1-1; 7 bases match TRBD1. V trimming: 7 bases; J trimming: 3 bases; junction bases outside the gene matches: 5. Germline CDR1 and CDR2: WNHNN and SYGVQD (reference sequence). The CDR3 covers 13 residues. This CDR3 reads CASTQTGDTEAFF. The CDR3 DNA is TGCGCCAGCACCCAAACAGGGGACACTGAAGCTTTCTTT.

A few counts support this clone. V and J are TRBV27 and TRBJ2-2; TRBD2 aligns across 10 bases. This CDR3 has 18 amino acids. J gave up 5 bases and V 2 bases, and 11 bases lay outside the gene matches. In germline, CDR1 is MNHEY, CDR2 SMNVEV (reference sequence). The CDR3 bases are TGTGCCAGCAGTTTAAGGGGGGAGCGGGAGGGCCCGACCGGGGAGCTGTTTTTT. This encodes CASSLRGEREGPTGELFF.

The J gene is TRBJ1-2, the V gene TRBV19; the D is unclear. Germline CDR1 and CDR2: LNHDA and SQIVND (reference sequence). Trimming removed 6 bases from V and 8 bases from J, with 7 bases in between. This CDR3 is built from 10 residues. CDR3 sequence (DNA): TGTGCCAGTAGGACACAGGGCTACACCTTC. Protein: CASRTQGYTF.

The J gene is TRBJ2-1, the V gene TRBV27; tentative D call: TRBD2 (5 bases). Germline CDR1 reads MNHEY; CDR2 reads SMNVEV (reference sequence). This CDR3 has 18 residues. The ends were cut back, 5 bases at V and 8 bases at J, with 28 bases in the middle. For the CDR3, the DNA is TGTGCCAGCAGTCCCCAACCTCAAGCGGACTTTGTTAGGGATGAGCAGTTCTTC. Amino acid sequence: CASSPQPQADFVRDEQFF.

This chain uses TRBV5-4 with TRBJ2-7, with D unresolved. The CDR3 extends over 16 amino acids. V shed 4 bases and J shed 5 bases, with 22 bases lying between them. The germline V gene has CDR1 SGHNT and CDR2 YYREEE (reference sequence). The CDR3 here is CASSPPPGPPHHEQYF. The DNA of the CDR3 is TGTGCCAGCAGCCCGCCCCCGGGTCCCCCCCACCACGAGCAGTACTTC.

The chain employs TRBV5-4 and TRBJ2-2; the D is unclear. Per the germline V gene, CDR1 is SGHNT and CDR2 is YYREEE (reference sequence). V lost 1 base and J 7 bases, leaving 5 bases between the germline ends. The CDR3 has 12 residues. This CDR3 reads CASSLYNGELFF. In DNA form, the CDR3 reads TGTGCCAGCAGCTTGTATAACGGGGAGCTGTTTTTT. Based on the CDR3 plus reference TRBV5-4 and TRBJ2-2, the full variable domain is ETGVTQSPTHLIKTRGQQVTLRCSSQSGHNTVSWYQQALGQGPQFIFQYYREEENGRGNFPPRFSGLQFPNYSSELNVNALELDDSALYLCASSLYNGELFFGEGSRLTVL.

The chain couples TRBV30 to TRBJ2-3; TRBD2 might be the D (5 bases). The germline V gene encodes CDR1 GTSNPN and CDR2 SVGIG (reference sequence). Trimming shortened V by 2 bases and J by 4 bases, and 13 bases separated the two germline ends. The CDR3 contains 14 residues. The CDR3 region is CAWSSEGSSDTQYF. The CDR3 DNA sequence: TGTGCCTGGAGTTCCGAGGGCAGTTCAGATACGCAGTATTTT.

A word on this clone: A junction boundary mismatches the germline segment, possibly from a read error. CDR3 region: CSGTSGRGQFF. CDR3 DNA: TGCTCCGGGACTAGCGGCCGTGGGCAGTTCTTC. The chain has TRBV30 and TRBJ2-1; TRBD2 matches 11 bases. The CDR3 runs to 11 residues. Germline V gives CDR1 GTSNPN, CDR2 SVGIG (reference sequence).

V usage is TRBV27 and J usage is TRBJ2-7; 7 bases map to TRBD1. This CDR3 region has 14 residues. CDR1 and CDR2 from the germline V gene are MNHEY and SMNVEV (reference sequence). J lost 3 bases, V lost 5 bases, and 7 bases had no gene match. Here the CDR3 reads CASSTTGTVYEQYF. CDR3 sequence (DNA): TGTGCCAGCAGTACGACCGGGACAGTCTACGAGCAGTACTTC.

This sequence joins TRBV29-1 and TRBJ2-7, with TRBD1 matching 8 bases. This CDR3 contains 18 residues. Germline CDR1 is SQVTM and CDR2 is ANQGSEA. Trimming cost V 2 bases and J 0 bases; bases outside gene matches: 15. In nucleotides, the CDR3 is TGCAGCGTTGAAATGGACAGGGCGTCGGGACTTAACTCCTACGAGCAGTACTTC. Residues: CSVEMDRASGLNSYEQYF.

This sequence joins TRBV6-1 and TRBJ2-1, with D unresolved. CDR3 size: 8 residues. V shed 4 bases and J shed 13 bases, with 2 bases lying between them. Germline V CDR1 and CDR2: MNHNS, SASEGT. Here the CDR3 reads CASSAQFF. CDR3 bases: TGTGCCAGCAGTGCTCAGTTCTTC.

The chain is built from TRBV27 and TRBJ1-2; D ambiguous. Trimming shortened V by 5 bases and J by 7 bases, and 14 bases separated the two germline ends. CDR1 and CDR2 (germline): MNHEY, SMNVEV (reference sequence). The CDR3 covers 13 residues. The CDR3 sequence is CASSTGKDVGYTF. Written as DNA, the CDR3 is TGTGCCAGCAGTACGGGAAAGGATGTTGGCTACACCTTC.

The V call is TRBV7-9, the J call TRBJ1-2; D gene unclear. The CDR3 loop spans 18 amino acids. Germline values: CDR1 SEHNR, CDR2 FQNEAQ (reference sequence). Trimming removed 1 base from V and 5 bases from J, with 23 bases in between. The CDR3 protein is CASSLGGDETLTRYGYTF. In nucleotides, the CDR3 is TGTGCCAGCAGCTTAGGGGGAGACGAGACCCTAACTCGGTATGGCTACACCTTC.

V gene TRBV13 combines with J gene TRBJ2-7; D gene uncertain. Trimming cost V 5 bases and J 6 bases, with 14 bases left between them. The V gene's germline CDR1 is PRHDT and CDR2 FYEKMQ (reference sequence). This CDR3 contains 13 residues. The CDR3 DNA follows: TGTGCCAGCAGCCCCCCCATCTATAGCGAGCAGTACTTC. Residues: CASSPPIYSEQYF.

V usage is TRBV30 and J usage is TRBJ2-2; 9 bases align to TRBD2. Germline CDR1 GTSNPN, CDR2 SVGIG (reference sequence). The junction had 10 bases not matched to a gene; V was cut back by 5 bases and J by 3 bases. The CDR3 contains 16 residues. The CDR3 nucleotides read TGTGCCTGGGGGCTGGGCGGGAGGGCCTACACCGGGGAGCTGTTTTTT. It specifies CAWGLGGRAYTGELFF.

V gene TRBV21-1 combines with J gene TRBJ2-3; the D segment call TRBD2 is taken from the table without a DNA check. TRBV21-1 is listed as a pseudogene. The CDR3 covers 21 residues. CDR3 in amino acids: CASSKALGTSGRARRTDTQYF. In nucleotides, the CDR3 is TGTGCCAGCAGCAAAGCGCTCGGGACTAGCGGGAGGGCCAGGCGCACAGATACGCAGTATTTT.

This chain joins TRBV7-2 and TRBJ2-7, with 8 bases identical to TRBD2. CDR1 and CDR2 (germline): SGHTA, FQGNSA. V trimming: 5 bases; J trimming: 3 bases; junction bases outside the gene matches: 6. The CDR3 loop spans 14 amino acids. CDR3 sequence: CASSPGLAHYEQYF. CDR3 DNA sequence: TGTGCCAGCAGCCCTGGACTAGCCCACTACGAGCAGTACTTC.

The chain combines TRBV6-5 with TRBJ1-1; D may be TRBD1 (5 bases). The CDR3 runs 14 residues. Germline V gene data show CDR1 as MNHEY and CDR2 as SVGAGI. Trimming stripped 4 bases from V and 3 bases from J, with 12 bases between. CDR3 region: CASSLGTGDTEAFF. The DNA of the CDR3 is TGTGCCAGCAGTTTGGGGACGGGGGACACTGAAGCTTTCTTT.

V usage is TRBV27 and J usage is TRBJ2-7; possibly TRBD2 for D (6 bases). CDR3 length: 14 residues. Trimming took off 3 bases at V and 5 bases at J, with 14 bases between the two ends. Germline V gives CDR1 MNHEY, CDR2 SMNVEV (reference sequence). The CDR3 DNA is TGTGCCAGCAGTTTTACGGAGGGGTTCAACGAGCAGTACTTC. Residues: CASSFTEGFNEQYF.

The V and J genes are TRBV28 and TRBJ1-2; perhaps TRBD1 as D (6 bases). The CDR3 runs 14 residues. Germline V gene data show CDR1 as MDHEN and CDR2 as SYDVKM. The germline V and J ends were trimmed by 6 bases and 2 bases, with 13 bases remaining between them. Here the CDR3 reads CASSPVRGNYGYTF. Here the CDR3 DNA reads TGTGCCAGCAGCCCGGTTAGGGGGAACTATGGCTACACCTTC.

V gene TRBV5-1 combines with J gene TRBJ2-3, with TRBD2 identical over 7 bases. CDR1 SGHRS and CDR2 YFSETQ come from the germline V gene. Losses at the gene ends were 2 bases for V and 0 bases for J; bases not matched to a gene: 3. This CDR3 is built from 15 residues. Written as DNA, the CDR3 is TGCGCCAGCAGCTTTAGCGGGTCTAGCACAGATACGCAGTATTTT. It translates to CASSFSGSSTDTQYF.

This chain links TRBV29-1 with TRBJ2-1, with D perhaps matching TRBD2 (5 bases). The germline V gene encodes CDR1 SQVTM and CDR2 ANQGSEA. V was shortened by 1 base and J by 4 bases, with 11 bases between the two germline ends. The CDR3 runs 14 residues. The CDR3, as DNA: TGCAGCGTTGAAGCCCGGGAACAGTACAATGAGCAGTTCTTC. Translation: CSVEAREQYNEQFF.

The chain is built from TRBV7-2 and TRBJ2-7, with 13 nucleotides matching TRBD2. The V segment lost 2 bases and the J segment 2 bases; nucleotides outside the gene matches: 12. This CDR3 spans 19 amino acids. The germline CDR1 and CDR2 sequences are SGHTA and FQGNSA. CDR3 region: CASSLQGLAGDWGTYEQYF. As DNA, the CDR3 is TGTGCCAGCAGCTTACAAGGACTAGCGGGAGATTGGGGTACCTACGAGCAGTACTTC.